The clone carrying this TCR beta chain was counted only a few times. This sample is drawn from a study of regulatory T cells in long-lasting Graves disease. Across the whole study: Graves' patients with a new diagnosis had received antithyroid drugs under 3 months.

CDR3 length: 21 residues. The V gene end was trimmed by 0 bases and the J gene end by 2 bases; junction bases not matched to a gene: 15. The germline V gene has CDR1 MGHRA and CDR2 YSYEKL. Time point indicated: newly diagnosed GD, antithyroid drugs for less than 3 months. The TCR library was made from RNA extracted from PBMCs. For TCR beta, libraries came from iRepertoire HTBI primers and Arm-PCR of CDR3 regions. Each CDR3 protein is one row after TCRdb ran MiXCR on the multiplex PCR reads. The sample contains 350,000 to 500,000 distinct CDR3 sequences, roughly 15% of which appear only once. The data also belong to a second study, concerning T cells in Graves' hyperthyroidism and ophthalmopathy.

The input for sequencing was peripheral blood mononuclear cells (PBMCs), taken at new diagnosis, from a patient treated with antithyroid drugs. The chain employs TRBV4-1 and TRBJ2-7, with 14 bases aligning to TRBD2. This clonotype was obtained from a woman aged 45 to 65 with Graves disease. The CDR3 reads CASSQDQGLGLAGEVAYEQYF. Here the CDR3 DNA reads TGCGCCAGCAGCCAAGACCAGGGATTGGGACTAGCGGGAGAAGTGGCCTACGAGCAGTACTTC.